These T cell receptor beta chains were read from a single sample in a study of neurological immune-mediated disorders. MiXCR, applied by TCRdb to the 5' RACE reads, yields one record per CDR3 protein. The data contain 53,000 or so distinct CDR3 sequences, about an eighth of them singletons. Sequencing was done on a sample of PBMCs. The origin of the receptors is a woman aged 60 to 75 with HTLV-1-associated myelopathy (HAM/TSP). The CDR3 runs from the conserved cysteine through the conserved F or W. D genes are given only for firm matches.

J: TRBJ2-5; V: TRBV7-9; D: .; length: 14; CDR3: CASSYHGALETQYF
J: TRBJ2-3; V: TRBV5-1; D: TRBD2; length: 15; CDR3: CASRRTSGDTDTQYF
J: TRBJ2-1; V: TRBV20-1; D: TRBD2; length: 12; CDR3: CGGGRGYDEQFF
J: TRBJ2-7; V: TRBV7-2; D: TRBD1; length: 16; CDR3: CASSFGDRGFVHEQYF
J: TRBJ2-5; V: TRBV12-3/TRBV12-4; D: .; length: 14; CDR3: CASSFGTHQETQYF
J: TRBJ2-2; V: TRBV5-1; D: .; length: 15; CDR3: CASSSGTANTGELFF
J: TRBJ1-1; V: TRBV28; D: .; length: 14; CDR3: CASSPRWGGTEAFF
J: TRBJ1-1; V: TRBV20-1; D: .; length: 13; CDR3: CSARRGVNTEAFF
J: TRBJ2-3; V: TRBV5-1; D: TRBD1; length: 15; CDR3: CASSLQGSSTDTQYF
J: TRBJ2-7; V: TRBV29-1; D: TRBD1; length: 13; CDR3: CGVWGQGAYEQYF
J: TRBJ2-5; V: TRBV29-1; D: .; length: 14; CDR3: CSVEVGSVTETQYF
J: TRBJ1-1; V: TRBV12-3/TRBV12-4; D: .; length: 12; CDR3: CASRSSIAEAFF
J: TRBJ2-1; V: TRBV20-1; D: TRBD1; length: 14; CDR3: CSARPRGISNEQFF
J: TRBJ2-3; V: TRBV5-1; D: TRBD2; length: 14; CDR3: CASSPWAGADTQYF
J: TRBJ2-7; V: TRBV14; D: .; length: 14; CDR3: CASSQLGGVNEQYF
J: TRBJ2-1; V: TRBV12-3/TRBV12-4; D: TRBD2; length: 16; CDR3: CASSPPGLMWDNEQFF
J: TRBJ2-5; V: TRBV29-1; D: .; length: 12; CDR3: CSVGDAGETQYF
J: TRBJ2-7; V: TRBV5-1; D: .; length: 15; CDR3: CASSLDEQGPYEQYF
J: TRBJ2-6; V: TRBV19; D: .; length: 14; CDR3: CASISSAGANVLTF
J: TRBJ2-4; V: TRBV11-2; D: .; length: 13; CDR3: CASSPLTKNIQYF
J: TRBJ2-5; V: TRBV7-2; D: TRBD1; length: 16; CDR3: CASSRQTTGFQETQYF
J: TRBJ1-2; V: TRBV27; D: .; length: 9; CDR3: CASSGGLTF
J: TRBJ1-2; V: TRBV27; D: .; length: 16; CDR3: CASTLIRPGKGYGYTF
J: TRBJ2-3; V: TRBV12-3/TRBV12-4; D: .; length: 12; CDR3: CASSLAADTQYF
J: TRBJ2-4; V: TRBV5-1; D: .; length: 19; CDR3: CASSTPRDTSPQTKNIQYF
J: TRBJ2-2; V: TRBV5-1; D: .; length: 15; CDR3: CASSSIGEGTGELFF
J: TRBJ2-1; V: TRBV10-3; D: .; length: 15; CDR3: CAIRASLDLYNEQFF
J: TRBJ2-1; V: TRBV5-6; D: .; length: 15; CDR3: CASSLGGGSYNEQFF
J: TRBJ2-2; V: TRBV25-1; D: .; length: 16; CDR3: CASSDWGLANTGELFF
J: TRBJ1-1; V: TRBV12-3/TRBV12-4; D: TRBD1; length: 12; CDR3: CASSGTVTEAFF
J: TRBJ1-4; V: TRBV7-2; D: .; length: 17; CDR3: CASSLDDGKATNEKLFF